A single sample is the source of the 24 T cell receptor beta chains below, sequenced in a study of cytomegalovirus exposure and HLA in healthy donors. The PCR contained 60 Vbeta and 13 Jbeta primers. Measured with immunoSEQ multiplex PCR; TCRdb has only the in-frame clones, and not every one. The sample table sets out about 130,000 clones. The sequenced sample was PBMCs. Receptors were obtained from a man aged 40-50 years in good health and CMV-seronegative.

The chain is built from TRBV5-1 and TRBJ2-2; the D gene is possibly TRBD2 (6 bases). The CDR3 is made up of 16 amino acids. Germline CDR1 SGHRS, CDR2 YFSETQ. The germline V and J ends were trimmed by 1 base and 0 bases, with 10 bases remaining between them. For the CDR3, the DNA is TGCGCCAGCAGCTTGCGGGACTTATCGAACACCGGGGAGCTGTTTTTT. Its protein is CASSLRDLSNTGELFF.

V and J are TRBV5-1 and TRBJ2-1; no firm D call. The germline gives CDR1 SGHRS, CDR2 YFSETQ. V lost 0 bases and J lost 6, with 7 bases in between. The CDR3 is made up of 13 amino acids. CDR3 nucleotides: TGCGCCAGCAGCTTGGACAATCGCAATGAGCAGTTCTTC. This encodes CASSLDNRNEQFF.

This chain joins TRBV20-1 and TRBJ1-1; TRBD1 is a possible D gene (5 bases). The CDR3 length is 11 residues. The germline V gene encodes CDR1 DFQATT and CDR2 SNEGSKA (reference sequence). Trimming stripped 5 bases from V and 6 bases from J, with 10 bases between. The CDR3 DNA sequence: TGCAGTGCTTATGGGGGGGCTGAAGCTTTCTTT. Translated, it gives CSAYGGAEAFF.

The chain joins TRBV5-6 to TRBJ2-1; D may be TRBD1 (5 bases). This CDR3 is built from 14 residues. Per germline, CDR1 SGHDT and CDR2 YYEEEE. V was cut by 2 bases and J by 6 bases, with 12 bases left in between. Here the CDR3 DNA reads TGTGCCAGCAGCTTACTGGGGCAAACCAATGAGCAGTTCTTC. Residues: CASSLLGQTNEQFF.

CDR3 residues: CASSPGQGLEQFF. In DNA, the CDR3 is TGTGCCAGCAGCCCCGGACAGGGGCTTGAGCAGTTCTTC. The V and J genes are TRBV7-9 and TRBJ2-1; 9 bases match TRBD1. The V and J ends lost 5 bases and 9 bases, in that order; junction bases with no gene match: 5. The germline V gene has CDR1 SEHNR and CDR2 FQNEAQ (reference sequence). This CDR3 comprises 13 residues.

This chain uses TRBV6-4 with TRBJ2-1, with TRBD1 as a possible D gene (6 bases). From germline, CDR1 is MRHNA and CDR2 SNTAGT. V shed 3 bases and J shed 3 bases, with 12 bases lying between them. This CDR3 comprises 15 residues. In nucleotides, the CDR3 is TGTGCCAGCAGTGAGGGACATTTAGACTACAATGAGCAGTTCTTC. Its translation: CASSEGHLDYNEQFF.

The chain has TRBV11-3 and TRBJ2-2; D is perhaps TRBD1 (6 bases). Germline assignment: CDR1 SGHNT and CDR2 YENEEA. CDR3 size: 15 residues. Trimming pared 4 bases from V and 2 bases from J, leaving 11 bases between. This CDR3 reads CASSSSGTNTGELFF. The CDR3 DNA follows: TGTGCCAGCAGCTCCTCCGGGACAAACACCGGGGAGCTGTTTTTT.

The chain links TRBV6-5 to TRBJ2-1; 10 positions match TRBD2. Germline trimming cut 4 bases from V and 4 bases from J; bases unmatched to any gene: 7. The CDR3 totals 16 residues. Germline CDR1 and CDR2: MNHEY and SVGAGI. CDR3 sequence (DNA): TGTGCCAGCAGTTTCCGAGCGGGAGGGCCTTACAATGAGCAGTTCTTC. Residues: CASSFRAGGPYNEQFF.

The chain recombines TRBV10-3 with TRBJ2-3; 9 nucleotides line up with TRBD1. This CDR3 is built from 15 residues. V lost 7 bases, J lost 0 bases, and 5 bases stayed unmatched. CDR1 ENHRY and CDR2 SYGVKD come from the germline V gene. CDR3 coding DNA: TGTGCCATCAACGCCGGACAGGGGAGCACAGATACGCAGTATTTT. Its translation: CAINAGQGSTDTQYF.

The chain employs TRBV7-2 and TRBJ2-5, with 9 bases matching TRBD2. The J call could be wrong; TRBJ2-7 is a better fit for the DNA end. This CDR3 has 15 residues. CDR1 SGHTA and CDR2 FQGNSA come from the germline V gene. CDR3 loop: CASSLDSGSSYEQYF. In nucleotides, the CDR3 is TGTGCCAGCAGCTTAGATAGCGGGAGTTCCTACGAGCAGTACTTC.

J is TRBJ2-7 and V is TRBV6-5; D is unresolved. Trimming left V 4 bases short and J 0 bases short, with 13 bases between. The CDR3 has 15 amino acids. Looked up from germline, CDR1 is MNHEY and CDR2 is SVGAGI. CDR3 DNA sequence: TGTGCCAGCAGTTCTGAATCCCTACTCTCCTACGAGCAGTACTTC. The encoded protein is CASSSESLLSYEQYF.

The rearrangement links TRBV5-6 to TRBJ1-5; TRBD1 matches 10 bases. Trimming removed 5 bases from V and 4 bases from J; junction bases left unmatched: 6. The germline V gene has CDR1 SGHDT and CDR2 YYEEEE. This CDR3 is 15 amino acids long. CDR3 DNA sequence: TGTGCCAGCAGTCCGGACAGGGGGTTAAATCAGCCCCAGCATTTT. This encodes CASSPDRGLNQPQHF.

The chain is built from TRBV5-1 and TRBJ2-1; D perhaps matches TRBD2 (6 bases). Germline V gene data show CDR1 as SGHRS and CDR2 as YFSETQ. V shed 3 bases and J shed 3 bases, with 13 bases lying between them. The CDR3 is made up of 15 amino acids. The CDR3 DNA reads TGCGCCAGCAGCTCAGCCGGGAGAGTCTACAATGAGCAGTTCTTC. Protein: CASSSAGRVYNEQFF. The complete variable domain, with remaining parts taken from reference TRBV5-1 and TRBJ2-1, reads KAGVTQTPRYLIKTRGQQVTLSCSPISGHRSVSWYQQTPGQGLQFLFEYFSETQRNKGNFPGRFSGRQFSNSRSEMNVSTLELGDSALYLCASSSAGRVYNEQFFGPGTRLTVL.

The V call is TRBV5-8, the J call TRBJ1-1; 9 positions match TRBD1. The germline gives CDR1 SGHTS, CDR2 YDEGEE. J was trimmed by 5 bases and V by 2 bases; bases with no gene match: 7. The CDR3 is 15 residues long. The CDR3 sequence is CASSFRTGDLTEAFF. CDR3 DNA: TGTGCCAGCAGCTTCAGGACAGGGGATTTGACTGAAGCTTTCTTT.

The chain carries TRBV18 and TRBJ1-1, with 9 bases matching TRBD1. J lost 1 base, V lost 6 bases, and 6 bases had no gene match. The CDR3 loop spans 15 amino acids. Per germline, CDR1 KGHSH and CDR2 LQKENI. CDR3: CASSGQGSKNTEAFF. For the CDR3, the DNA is TGTGCCAGCTCCGGACAGGGGAGTAAGAACACTGAAGCTTTCTTT.

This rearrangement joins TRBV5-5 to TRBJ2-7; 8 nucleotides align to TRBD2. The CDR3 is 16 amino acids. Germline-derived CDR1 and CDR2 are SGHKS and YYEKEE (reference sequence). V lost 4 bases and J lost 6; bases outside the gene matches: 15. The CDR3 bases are TGTGCCAGCAGCCGGGCGGGCGTTGCGGGAGGAGGCGAGCAGTACTTC. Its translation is CASSRAGVAGGGEQYF.

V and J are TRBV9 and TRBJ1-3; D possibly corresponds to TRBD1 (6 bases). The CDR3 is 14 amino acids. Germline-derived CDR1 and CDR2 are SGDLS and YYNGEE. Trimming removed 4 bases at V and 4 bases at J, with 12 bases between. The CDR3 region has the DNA TGTGCCAGCAGCACCCAGGACAGAGGAAACACCATATATTTT. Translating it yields CASSTQDRGNTIYF.

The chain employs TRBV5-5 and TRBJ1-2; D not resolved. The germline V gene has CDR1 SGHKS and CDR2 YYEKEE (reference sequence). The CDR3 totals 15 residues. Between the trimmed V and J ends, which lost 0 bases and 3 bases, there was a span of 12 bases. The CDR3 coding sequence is TGTGCCAGCAGCTTGGCCTACCTCCCGGACTATGGCTACACCTTC. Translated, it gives CASSLAYLPDYGYTF.

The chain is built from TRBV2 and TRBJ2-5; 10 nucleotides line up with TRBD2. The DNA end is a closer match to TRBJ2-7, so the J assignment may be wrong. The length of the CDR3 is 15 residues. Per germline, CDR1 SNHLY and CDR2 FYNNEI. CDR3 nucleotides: TGTGCCAGCAGTGACCCTAGCGGGAGACCCTACGAGCAGTACTTC. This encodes CASSDPSGRPYEQYF.

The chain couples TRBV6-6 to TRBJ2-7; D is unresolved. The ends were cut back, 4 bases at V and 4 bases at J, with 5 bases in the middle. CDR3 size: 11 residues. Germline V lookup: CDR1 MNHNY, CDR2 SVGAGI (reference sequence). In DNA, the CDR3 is TGTGCCAGCAGTTTGCAGTACGAGCAGTACTTC. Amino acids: CASSLQYEQYF.

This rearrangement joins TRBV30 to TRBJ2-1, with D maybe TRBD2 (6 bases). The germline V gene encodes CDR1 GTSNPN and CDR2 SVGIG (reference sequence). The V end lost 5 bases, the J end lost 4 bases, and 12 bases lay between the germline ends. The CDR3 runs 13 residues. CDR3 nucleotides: TGTGCCTGGGGACCAAGCGGGTACAATGAGCAGTTCTTC. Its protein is CAWGPSGYNEQFF.

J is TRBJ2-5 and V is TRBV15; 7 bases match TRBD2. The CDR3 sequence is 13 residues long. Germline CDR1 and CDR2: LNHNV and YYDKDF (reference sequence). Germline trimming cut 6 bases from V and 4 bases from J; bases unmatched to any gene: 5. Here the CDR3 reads CATRRIAGETQYF. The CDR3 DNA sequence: TGTGCCACCAGACGGATAGCGGGAGAGACCCAGTACTTC.

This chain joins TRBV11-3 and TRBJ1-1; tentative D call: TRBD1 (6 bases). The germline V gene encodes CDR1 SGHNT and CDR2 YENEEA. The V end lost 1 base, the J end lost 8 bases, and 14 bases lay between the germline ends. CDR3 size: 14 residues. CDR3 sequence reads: CASSLAVGGHEAFF. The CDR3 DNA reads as TGTGCCAGCAGCTTAGCGGTCGGGGGGCACGAAGCTTTCTTT.

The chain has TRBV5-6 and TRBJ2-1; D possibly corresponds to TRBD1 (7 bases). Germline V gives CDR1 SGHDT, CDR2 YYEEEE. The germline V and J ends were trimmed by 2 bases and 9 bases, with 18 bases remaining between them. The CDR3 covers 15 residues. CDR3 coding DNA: TGTGCCAGCAGCTTTCCAGGGGGGAAAAACAGTGAGCAGTTCTTC. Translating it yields CASSFPGGKNSEQFF. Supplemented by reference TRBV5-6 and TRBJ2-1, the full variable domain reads DAGVTQSPTHLIKTRGQQVTLRCSPKSGHDTVSWYQQALGQGPQFIFQYYEEEERQRGNFPDRFSGHQFPNYSSELNVNALLLGDSALYLCASSFPGGKNSEQFFGPGTRLTVL.